These T cell receptor beta chains were read from a single sample in a study of T cells in Graves' hyperthyroidism and ophthalmopathy. TCRdb analysed the multiplex PCR reads with MiXCR anew, one entry per CDR3 protein. The sample yields hundreds of thousands of distinct CDR3 sequences, 22% seen once. Material: blood. These receptors were taken from a woman between 70 and 85 years old with Graves' ophthalmopathy. CDR3s include the opening cysteine and the closing phenylalanine or tryptophan. D genes are given only for firm matches. Part of the rows lack a size; the others show once, few, many or a class for expanded clones.

CDR3 DNA,CDR3 protein,clone size,D gene,CDR3 length,J gene,V gene
TGTGCCACCAGTAAGGGGTGGAATCAGCCCCAGCATTTT,CATSKGWNQPQHF,NA,NA,13,TRBJ1-5,TRBV24-1
TGTGCCACCAGTGATTCCTGGATTCATGAGCAGTTCTTC,CATSDSWIHEQFF,NA,NA,13,TRBJ2-1,TRBV24-1
TGTGCCAGCAGCGTAGCTCCCGGGACAGGGGGCTACGAGCAGTACTTC,CASSVAPGTGGYEQYF,NA,TRBD1,16,TRBJ2-7,TRBV3-1
TGTGCCAGCAGTTACTCCGGACTAGCGGGAGGAGAGACCCAGTACTTC,CASSYSGLAGGETQYF,NA,TRBD2,16,TRBJ2-5,TRBV6-5
TGCGCCAGCAGCTTGGCCGTCCTTAGCGGGGCTAGCACAGATACGCAGTATTTT,CASSLAVLSGASTDTQYF,few,TRBD2,18,TRBJ2-3,TRBV9
TGCGCCAGCAGCTTGGCCCCGGGGAGGGCACTCTACGAGCAGTACTTC,CASSLAPGRALYEQYF,NA,TRBD2,16,TRBJ2-7,TRBV5-1
TGTGCCAGCAGCCCCGGTGGCAATCAGCCCCAGCATTTT,CASSPGGNQPQHF,many,NA,13,TRBJ1-5,TRBV7-6
TGTGCCAGCAGTTTAGCGGGACTAGCGTCTGAGACCCAGTACTTC,CASSLAGLASETQYF,few,TRBD2,15,TRBJ2-5,TRBV27
TGTGCCAGCAGCCGTGACTCGGCTAGAGAGGACTTC,CASSRDSAREDF,many,NA,12,TRBJ2-7,TRBV7-8
TGTGCCTGGAGTGTACGCGGGAACTATGGCTACACCTTC,CAWSVRGNYGYTF,NA,NA,13,TRBJ1-2,TRBV30
TGTGCCAGCAGCATCGCCCCGGGAGGGCAATCCAAAGAGCAGTTCTTC,CASSIAPGGQSKEQFF,NA,TRBD2,16,TRBJ2-1,TRBV27
TGCGCCAGCAGCTACTTAGGACAGGGGGCTGAAAAACTGTTTTTT,CASSYLGQGAEKLFF,NA,TRBD1,15,TRBJ1-4,TRBV4-3
TGTGCCAGCAGTCCGCGCAGGGGAATGAACACTGAAGCTTTCTTT,CASSPRRGMNTEAFF,many,NA,15,TRBJ1-1,TRBV7-6